The clone carrying this TCR beta chain was seen more than once but under ten times. The junction and the germline gene differ at one end; a read error may be behind it. There were TCR beta CDR3 regions amplified from RNA transcripts. First-round RT-PCR with HTBI primers amplified the TCR CDR3 region. TCRdb re-derived calls from the multiplex PCR reads in MiXCR, one entry per CDR3 protein. The sample has under 550,000 distinct CDR3 sequences, roughly an eighth seen once. These data originate in a study of T cells in Graves' hyperthyroidism and ophthalmopathy. The sequenced material came from blood. This receptor was taken from a woman between 18 and 29 years old with Graves' hyperthyroidism.

CDR3 amino acids: CAGSPPHYEQYF. The CDR3 region has the DNA TGTGCCGGCAGTCCCCCACACTACGAGCAGTACTTC. The rearrangement joins TRBV28 to TRBJ2-7; no definite D call. CDR1 and CDR2 (germline): MDHEN, SYDVKM. The length of the CDR3 is 12 residues.